This is a list of T cell receptor beta chains from one sample in a study of blood T cell repertoires in COVID-19. Profiling relied on immunoSEQ multiplex PCR, and the TCRdb table lists in-frame clones only, not all of them. Of about 160,000 clones listed, roughly 93% were seen once; the top ten hold 1.5% to 2.5%. Sequences were obtained from peripheral blood. The receptor source for this set is a woman aged 60-70 years with COVID-19, enrolled during active disease. Both conserved end residues are part of each CDR3. A D gene is named only where the DNA matches it firmly. The size field is filled for only some rows; it gives once, few, many or a size class.

TRBV5-1	.	TRBJ1-2	TRBD1	CASSLSSGTGSNYGYTF	TGCGCCAGCAGCTTAAGTTCCGGGACAGGTTCTAACTATGGCTACACCTTC
TRBV4-3	.	TRBJ2-2	TRBD1	CASSPRQGRGLFF	TGCGCCAGCAGCCCTCGACAGGGGAGAGGGCTGTTTTTT
TRBV4-3	.	TRBJ2-1	.	CASSQEWGGLDEQFF	TGCGCCAGCAGCCAAGAGTGGGGGGGCCTGGATGAGCAGTTCTTC
TRBV10-3	.	TRBJ1-2	TRBD1	CAISESGDRVYGYTF	TGTGCCATCAGTGAGTCTGGGGACAGGGTCTATGGCTACACCTTC
TRBV21-1	once	TRBJ2-7	.	CASSKGLRTMVSYEQYF	TGTGCCAGCAGCAAAGGGCTCCGAACTATGGTGTCCTACGAGCAGTACTTC
TRBV9	.	TRBJ1-2	.	CASSAPGRATGGYTF	TGTGCCAGCAGCGCACCGGGCAGGGCTACAGGGGGCTACACCTTC
TRBV5-5	.	TRBJ2-1	TRBD2	CASSLFFLAGGSYNEQFF	TGTGCCAGCAGCTTGTTCTTCTTGGCGGGGGGGTCCTACAATGAGCAGTTCTTC
TRBV19	once	TRBJ1-5	TRBD1	CASSIPRGLNQPQHF	TGTGCCAGTAGTATCCCCAGGGGGCTGAATCAGCCCCAGCATTTT
TRBV3-1/TRBV3-2	.	TRBJ2-2	.	CASSPLRLTTGELFF	TGTGCCAGCAGCCCCCTCCGACTGACCACCGGGGAGCTGTTTTTT
TRBV6-6	.	TRBJ1-5	.	CASSYAELDQPQHF	TGTGCCAGCAGTTATGCCGAGTTGGATCAGCCCCAGCATTTT
TRBV5-4	.	TRBJ2-7	TRBD2	CASSPGTSGGRSYEQYF	TGTGCCAGCAGCCCCGGGACTAGCGGGGGGCGGTCCTACGAGCAGTACTTC
TRBV4-1	.	TRBJ1-1	.	CASSHPRGGFKTNTEAFF	TGCGCCAGCAGCCATCCCCGGGGGGGGTTTAAAACGAACACTGAAGCTTTCTTT
TRBV19	once	TRBJ1-2	.	CATRYGGFYGYTF	TGTGCCACCCGATACGGCGGATTCTATGGCTACACCTTC
TRBV19	once	TRBJ1-1	TRBD1	CASSTTPGQGWAEAFF	TGTGCCAGTAGTACAACACCGGGACAGGGATGGGCTGAAGCTTTCTTT
TRBV5-1	once	TRBJ2-2	TRBD1	CASSLAGTGGTGELFF	TGCGCCAGCAGCTTGGCCGGGACAGGGGGCACCGGGGAGCTGTTTTTT
TRBV4-3	.	TRBJ2-7	TRBD2	CASSQDGAGRLDF	TGCGCCAGCAGCCAAGATGGAGCCGGGAGGTTGGACTTC
TRBV7-8	.	TRBJ1-5	.	CASSSWVGGIPNQPQHF	TGTGCCAGCAGCTCTTGGGTAGGGGGTATACCCAATCAGCCCCAGCATTTT
TRBV19	.	TRBJ2-5	.	CASSHFVGAQETQYF	TGTGCCAGTAGTCACTTTGTGGGGGCCCAAGAGACCCAGTACTTC
TRBV29-1	.	TRBJ1-2	.	CSALGGRYGYTF	TGCAGCGCTTTGGGGGGGCGGTATGGCTACACCTTC
TRBV5-3	.	TRBJ2-1	TRBD1	CARSLRRGPNEQFF	TGTGCCAGAAGCTTGCGCAGGGGGCCCAATGAGCAGTTCTTC
TRBV6-1	.	TRBJ1-5	.	CASSESGGNQPQHF	TGTGCCAGCAGTGAAAGCGGGGGCAATCAGCCCCAGCATTTT
TRBV5-4	.	TRBJ1-2	.	CASRRAGQNYGYTF	TGTGCCAGCAGACGGGCAGGGCAGAACTATGGCTACACCTTC
TRBV12-3/TRBV12-4	.	TRBJ2-7	.	CASCDISYEQYF	TGTGCCAGCTGTGACATATCCTACGAGCAGTACTTC
TRBV12-5	.	TRBJ2-3	.	CASGSDTHTDTQYF	TGTGCTAGTGGGTCGGACACGCACACAGATACGCAGTATTTT
TRBV5-1	.	TRBJ2-1	TRBD2	CASTPASGRSYNEQFF	TGCGCCAGCACCCCCGCTAGCGGAAGATCCTACAATGAGCAGTTCTTC
TRBV11-1	.	TRBJ2-2	TRBD1	CATQGTANTGELFF	TGTGCCACCCAGGGGACAGCGAACACCGGGGAGCTGTTTTTT
TRBV7-2	.	TRBJ1-2	TRBD1	CASSVGQGSYGYTF	TGTGCCAGCAGCGTGGGACAGGGGAGCTATGGCTACACCTTC
TRBV6-6	few	TRBJ1-5	.	CASSYMEGNQPQHF	TGTGCCAGCAGTTATATGGAGGGCAATCAGCCCCAGCATTTT
TRBV19	.	TRBJ1-6	.	CASSHTGGRDSPLHF	TGTGCCAGTAGCCATACCGGGGGTCGGGATTCACCCCTCCACTTT
TRBV9	.	TRBJ1-2	.	CASSVEPGRSNYGYTF	TGTGCCAGCAGCGTAGAGCCAGGGCGAAGTAACTATGGCTACACCTTC
TRBV6-5	.	TRBJ2-7	.	CASSPSGTGSYEQYF	TGTGCCAGCAGTCCTAGCGGGACAGGTTCCTACGAGCAGTACTTC
TRBV21-1	few	TRBJ2-1	.	CASGPRDRSFYYNEQFF	TGTGCCAGCGGACCCAGGGACAGGAGCTTCTACTACAATGAGCAGTTCTTC
TRBV7-2	.	TRBJ1-5	.	CASSLESRQPQHF	TGTGCCAGCAGCTTAGAGAGCCGTCAGCCCCAGCATTTT
TRBV7-3	.	TRBJ2-1	.	CASSLGPEGRGLRNEQFF	TGTGCCAGCAGCTTAGGCCCCGAGGGTCGGGGGTTGAGGAATGAGCAGTTCTTC
TRBV9	.	TRBJ2-7	TRBD2	CASSPLGGGYEQYF	TGTGCCAGCAGCCCCTTAGGCGGGGGCTACGAGCAGTACTTC
TRBV19	.	TRBJ1-5	.	CASSPGQRRNQPQHF	TGTGCCAGTAGTCCAGGACAGCGACGCAATCAGCCCCAGCATTTT
TRBV7-9	.	TRBJ1-4	.	CASSAGRIHEKLFF	TGTGCCAGCAGCGCAGGGAGGATTCACGAAAAACTGTTTTTT
TRBV5-1	.	TRBJ1-6	.	CASSQDSIYNSPLHF	TGCGCCAGCAGCCAGGACAGCATCTATAATTCACCCCTCCACTTT
TRBV6-1	once	TRBJ2-5	.	CASSGPELGHYQETQYF	TGTGCCAGCAGTGGACCCGAACTGGGACATTACCAAGAGACCCAGTACTTC
TRBV2	.	TRBJ1-4	TRBD1	CASSDGTGGQKLFF	TGTGCCAGCAGTGATGGGACAGGGGGCCAAAAACTGTTTTTT
TRBV5-4	.	TRBJ2-3	TRBD1	CASRRTGGAGADTQYF	TGTGCCAGCAGACGGACAGGGGGCGCGGGGGCAGATACGCAGTATTTT
TRBV18	.	TRBJ1-1	.	CASSLPNYPDSNTEAFF	TGTGCCAGCTCACTCCCGAACTATCCGGATTCGAACACTGAAGCTTTCTTT
TRBV6-4	once	TRBJ2-1	TRBD1	CASRGTGNEQFF	TGTGCCAGCAGGGGGACAGGGAATGAGCAGTTCTTC
TRBV18	once	TRBJ1-2	.	CASSLETGFGYGYTF	TGTGCCAGCTCACTCGAAACAGGGTTTGGCTATGGCTACACCTTC
TRBV4-1	.	TRBJ1-1	TRBD1	CASSQGQGITDTEAFF	TGCGCCAGCAGCCAAGGACAGGGGATTACGGACACTGAAGCTTTCTTT
TRBV18	.	TRBJ2-2	TRBD1	CASSQGQGDTGELFF	TGTGCCAGCTCACAGGGACAGGGGGACACCGGGGAGCTGTTTTTT
TRBV6-5	.	TRBJ1-1	.	CASSYSSRSGLTEAFF	TGTGCCAGCAGTTACTCATCACGGTCAGGGTTGACTGAAGCTTTCTTT
TRBV6-2/TRBV6-3	.	TRBJ2-5	.	CASTPPRYQETQYF	TGTGCCAGCACCCCGCCCCGGTACCAAGAGACCCAGTACTTC
TRBV19	.	TRBJ1-5	.	CASSILGEGSNQPQHF	TGTGCCAGTAGTATCCTCGGGGAAGGGAGCAATCAGCCCCAGCATTTT
TRBV15	.	TRBJ2-5	.	CATSYHEAGAKGETQYF	TGTGCCACCAGCTACCATGAGGCGGGGGCCAAAGGGGAGACCCAGTACTTC
TRBV6-5	.	TRBJ1-2	TRBD1	CASSLGQGNGYTF	TGTGCCAGCAGTTTGGGACAGGGCAATGGCTACACCTTC
TRBV20-1	.	TRBJ1-2	.	CSATQGYGYTF	TGCAGTGCGACGCAGGGGTATGGCTACACCTTC
TRBV5-1	.	TRBJ1-1	.	CASSLGDERPTEAFF	TGCGCCAGCAGCTTGGGTGACGAGAGGCCCACTGAAGCTTTCTTT
TRBV6-5	.	TRBJ1-1	TRBD1	CASSYGRQGNTEAFF	TGTGCCAGCAGTTACGGGAGACAGGGTAACACTGAAGCTTTCTTT
TRBV4-1	.	TRBJ1-5	.	CASSHGSGSNQPQHF	TGCGCCAGCAGCCATGGGAGCGGTAGTAATCAGCCCCAGCATTTT